What follows describes a single T cell receptor (beta chain). J was trimmed by 0 bases and V by 8 bases; bases with no gene match: 11. This CDR3 has 17 amino acids. CDR1 and CDR2 from the germline V gene are GTSNPN and SVGIG (reference sequence). The table came from immunoSEQ multiplex PCR; TCRdb's copy has only in-frame clones and leaves some out. The sample has about 93,000 clones; 92% are singletons. This sample was included in a study of T cell changes during pregnancy in multiple sclerosis. The TCR originated in a female donor with multiple sclerosis, enrolled in a pregnancy study. This sequence joins TRBV30 and TRBJ2-3, with 13 bases aligning to TRBD2. Material: peripheral blood, obtained after pregnancy. CDR3 protein: CAGTSGTYDASTDTQYF. The CDR3 bases are TGTGCCGGGACTAGCGGGACTTACGACGCAAGCACAGATACGCAGTATTTT.